These 5 T cell receptor beta chains were sequenced from one sample in a study of Graves' ophthalmopathy and Graves' hyperthyroidism. RNA transcripts yielded amplified TCR beta CDR3 regions. Second-round multiplex PCR followed a first-round RT-PCR using HTBI primers. MiXCR, applied by TCRdb to the multiplex PCR reads, yields one record per CDR3 protein. The data show around 1,000,000 distinct CDR3 sequences, about 40% seen once. The sequencing sample was made of peripheral blood or thyroid tissue (not recorded which). These TCRs come from an adult man with Graves' hyperthyroidism.

This clonotype occurred many times. The chain is built from TRBV20-1 and TRBJ1-5; the D is unclear. Between the trimmed V and J ends, which lost 6 bases and 0 bases, there was a span of 6 bases. This CDR3 region has 12 residues. Germline CDR1 DFQATT, CDR2 SNEGSKA (reference sequence). The CDR3 bases are TGCAGTGCCAAGACTAGCAATCAGCCCCAGCATTTT. This gives the protein CSAKTSNQPQHF.

The chain combines TRBV19 with TRBJ2-7; 10 bases match TRBD2. The CDR3 extends over 15 amino acids. The V segment lost 3 bases and the J segment 5 bases; nucleotides outside the gene matches: 7. The germline V gene has CDR1 LNHDA and CDR2 SQIVND (reference sequence). CDR3 sequence: CASSIKLAGTHEQYF. The CDR3 DNA reads TGTGCCAGTAGTATTAAACTAGCGGGAACCCACGAGCAGTACTTC.

V gene TRBV4-1 combines with J gene TRBJ1-1; D gene uncertain. Germline CDR1 is MGHRA and CDR2 is YSYEKL. The V end was cut by 0 bases, the J end by 4 bases, with 12 bases between. The CDR3 is made up of 15 amino acids. The CDR3 nucleotides are TGCGCCAGCAGCCAAGATCCCGGCAGGAGCACTGAAGCTTTCTTT. It yields the protein CASSQDPGRSTEAFF.

The sample holds many counts of this clonotype. The chain employs TRBV11-2 and TRBJ2-7, with TRBD1 matching 9 bases. The CDR3 length is 15 residues. CDR1 and CDR2 (germline): SGHAT, FQNNGV. V gave up 5 bases and J gave up 3 bases; unmatched junction bases: 8. CDR3 sequence reads: CASSPEWDRVYEQYF. CDR3 coding DNA: TGTGCCAGCAGCCCAGAATGGGACAGGGTCTACGAGCAGTACTTC.

This clonotype was seen more than once but under ten times. The chain employs TRBV7-9 and TRBJ2-2; D tentatively fits TRBD1 or TRBD2 (5 bases each). V was pared by 3 bases and J by 6 bases, with 14 bases between. CDR3 length: 15 residues. Germline CDR1 is SEHNR and CDR2 is FQNEAQ (reference sequence). As DNA, the CDR3 is TGTGCCAGCAGCTTGGCCGGGGCCCACCCCGGGGAGCTGTTTTTT. This encodes CASSLAGAHPGELFF.